This T cell receptor (beta chain) was recorded in a study of blood T cell repertoires in COVID-19. Study in general: The analysed material was cDNA or gDNA that came from T cells, B-cell-depleted T cells, or PBMCs.

Sequencing was performed with immunoSEQ multiplex PCR; in TCRdb, only in-frame clones are kept and a portion is missing. The sample has around 110,000 clones, less than 95% seen once. The CDR3 contains 15 residues. Germline-derived CDR1 and CDR2 are SSHAT and FNYEAQ (reference sequence). Concerning this clone itself: Its ends do not fully match the called genes, so a read error is possible.

Sample: peripheral blood. The clonotype was recovered from a human donor with active COVID-19. The donor label of this sample is uncertain. V gene TRBV7-7 combines with J gene TRBJ1-4; 10 nucleotides align to TRBD1. The CDR3 sequence: CASSPGTGDIEKLFF. The DNA for the CDR3 is TGTGCTAGCAGCCCCGGGACAGGGGATATTGAAAAACTGTTTTTT.